The 10 T cell receptor beta chains given below trace back to one sample, sequenced in a study of T cell repertoires in cytomegalovirus infection. MiXCR, run by TCRdb on the reads, gives a single entry per CDR3 protein. The sample has roughly 230,000 distinct CDR3 sequences; approximately 15% are singletons. Sample: CD8+ T cells from PBMCs. The receptors were sampled from a human donor in good health (CMV status not recorded). Some clones in this sample may be carry-over from other donors' samples.

Details on this clonotype: The CDR3 carries no conserved terminal phenylalanine or tryptophan, so it likely arises from a read error. The limits of the CDR3 on the DNA are not certain, so only TCRdb's listed CDR3 is given. CDR3 amino acids: CASRPYPNPEGI. The chain recombines TRBV23-1 with TRBJ2-1; the table calls TRBD2, which could not be checked here. TRBV23-1 is an ORF for which the function is uncertain. The CDR3 spans 12 amino acids, including both terminal residues.

This chain connects TRBV20-1 to TRBJ2-4; D unclear. Germline V lookup: CDR1 DFQATT, CDR2 SNEGSKA (reference sequence). This CDR3 is built from 15 residues. Here the CDR3 reads CRVTPLRVAKNIQYF. The CDR3 DNA reads TGCAGGGTAACGCCGCTCCGGGTAGCCAAAAACATTCAGTACTTC.

This clonotype appeared many times. The rearrangement uses TRBV7-2 and TRBJ2-7; TRBD2 agrees at 8 bases. Per the germline V gene, CDR1 is SGHTA and CDR2 is FQGNSA. This CDR3 is built from 15 residues. J gave up 3 bases and V 6 bases, and 10 bases lay outside the gene matches. The CDR3 sequence is CASSSFGGANYEQYF. CDR3 nucleotides: TGTGCCAGCAGTTCTTTCGGGGGGGCAAACTACGAGCAGTACTTC.

The chain uses TRBV27 and TRBJ2-6; D might be TRBD2 (6 bases). Trimming pared 2 bases from V and 2 bases from J, leaving 25 bases between. This CDR3 is 21 amino acids long. The germline V gene encodes CDR1 MNHEY and CDR2 SMNVEV (reference sequence). The chain's CDR3 is CASSLDGGASSLTAGANVLTF. The CDR3 bases are TGTGCCAGCAGTTTAGATGGCGGGGCCAGCTCGCTCACGGCTGGGGCCAACGTCCTGACTTTC.

The V gene is TRBV20-1, the J gene TRBJ2-7, with 10 bases aligning to TRBD2. CDR3 length: 13 amino acids. Looked up from germline, CDR1 is DFQATT and CDR2 is SNEGSKA (reference sequence). Trimming cost V 6 bases and J 2 bases; bases outside gene matches: 4. Here the CDR3 DNA reads TGCAGTGCCTCTAGCGGGGGCCCCTACGAGCAGTACTTC. This translates into CSASSGGPYEQYF.

This clonotype was counted at least ten times. The rearrangement joins TRBV7-8 to TRBJ2-3; 10 nucleotides agree with TRBD2. The CDR3 is 19 residues long. Germline V gives CDR1 SGHVS, CDR2 FQNEAQ. V lost 4 bases and J lost 0; bases outside the gene matches: 13. The CDR3 spells CASSSNPETSGSSTDTQYF. The CDR3, as DNA: TGTGCCAGCAGCTCCAACCCGGAGACTAGCGGGTCCAGCACAGATACGCAGTATTTT. The whole variable domain, filled in from reference TRBV7-8 and TRBJ2-3, reads GAGVSQSPRYKVAKRGQDVALRCDPISGHVSLFWYQQALGQGPEFLTYFQNEAQLDKSGLPSDRFFAERPEGSVSTLKIQRTQQEDSAVYLCASSSNPETSGSSTDTQYFGPGTRLTVL.

This clonotype was found many times. The genes are TRBV12-3 or TRBV12-4 and TRBJ2-7; 9 nucleotides line up with TRBD1. The ends lost 4 bases at V and 3 bases at J; junction bases unmatched: 10. This CDR3 region has 16 residues. CDR3 in DNA: TGTGCCAGCAGTTCCGGGACAGGGTTGTATAACTACGAGCAGTACTTC. Amino acid sequence: CASSSGTGLYNYEQYF.

This clonotype was observed many times. The gene calls are TRBV28 and TRBJ1-3; no clear D gene. The length of the CDR3 is 17 residues. V was clipped by 3 bases and J by 3 bases, with 18 bases between them. The V gene's germline CDR1 is MDHEN and CDR2 SYDVKM. CDR3 sequence: CASSFAVERARGNTIYF. CDR3 nucleotide sequence: TGTGCCAGCAGTTTTGCAGTTGAAAGGGCGCGTGGAAACACCATATATTTT. Together with reference TRBV28 and TRBJ1-3, the CDR3 gives the full variable domain: DVKVTQSSRYLVKRTGEKVFLECVQDMDHENMFWYRQDPGLGLRLIYFSYDVKMKEKGDIPEGYSVSREKKERFSLILESASTNQTSMYLCASSFAVERARGNTIYFGEGSWLTVV.

This clonotype was counted ten times or more. This rearrangement joins TRBV20-1 to TRBJ1-6, with D tentatively TRBD1 (5 bases). Trimming cost V 6 bases and J 0 bases, with 12 bases left between them. The CDR3 is 15 amino acids. Germline V lookup: CDR1 DFQATT, CDR2 SNEGSKA (reference sequence). The CDR3 coding sequence is TGCAGTGCCCTTTTAGGGACCTCCTATAATTCACCCCTCCACTTT. Translating gives CSALLGTSYNSPLHF.

This clonotype was recorded only once. The chain uses TRBV6-5 and TRBJ1-1; the D gene is possibly TRBD1 (5 bases). V lost 7 bases and J lost 1, with 13 bases in between. This CDR3 is built from 14 residues. CDR1 is MNHEY, CDR2 SVGAGI, per germline. CDR3 nucleotide sequence: TGTGCCAGCACCCTCGGGGGAAGGAACACTGAAGCTTTCTTT. Translated: CASTLGGRNTEAFF.